The 21 T cell receptor beta chains reported below all come from one sample, sequenced in a study of breast tumors, draining lymph nodes, adjacent tissues. Breast cancer patients provided tissue from their axillary draining lymph nodes. TCRdb fed the multiplex PCR reads into MiXCR, producing one record per CDR3 protein. The table lists 200,000 to 250,000 distinct CDR3 sequences, less than 40% of them singletons. The sample taken for sequencing was axillary lymph node tissue. Receptors were obtained from a female donor with breast cancer. Some clones in this sample may be carry-over from other donors' samples.

This clonotype came up a few times. A read error may be the cause here, since a much bigger clone is one base away. This sequence joins TRBV10-3 and TRBJ1-2; D might be TRBD1 (6 bases). This CDR3 comprises 14 residues. The germline V gene encodes CDR1 ENHRY and CDR2 SYGVKD. The CDR3 nucleotides are TGTGCCATCAGTGAGTCGAGGTCAGGGGATGGCTGCACCTTC. It specifies CAISESRSGDGCTF.

Ten or more counts support this clonotype. V usage is TRBV24-1 and J usage is TRBJ1-2; D not certain. CDR1 is KGHDR, CDR2 SFDVKD, per germline. V shed 4 bases and J shed 5 bases, with 4 bases lying between them. CDR3 length: 11 residues. CDR3 sequence reads: CATSDLYGYTF. The CDR3 DNA reads as TGTGCCACCAGTGACCTATATGGCTACACCTTC.

This clonotype was seen many times. This chain connects TRBV6-5 to TRBJ1-6; D not certain. This CDR3 comprises 16 residues. The V gene lost 6 bases and the J gene lost 0 bases, with 12 bases spanning the gap. Germline CDR1 reads MNHEY; CDR2 reads SVGAGI. The CDR3 DNA is TGTGCCAGCAGAAAACTCGGAAGCTCCTATAATTCACCCCTCCACTTT. Translation gives CASRKLGSSYNSPLHF.

In its sample, this clonotype was seen many times. The chain employs TRBV2 and TRBJ2-4, with 14 bases aligning to TRBD2. Germline V lookup: CDR1 SNHLY, CDR2 FYNNEI. The CDR3 spans 16 residues. Unmatched junction bases numbered 2, after V lost 6 bases and J lost 1 base. This chain's CDR3 is CASRTSGRAAKNIQYF. The CDR3 region has the DNA TGTGCCAGCAGGACTAGCGGGAGGGCGGCCAAAAACATTCAGTACTTC.

There are many counts of this clonotype. The chain links TRBV6-5 to TRBJ1-5, with TRBD1 as a possible D gene (6 bases). There are 14 residues in the CDR3. V was cut by 10 bases and J by 2 bases, with 15 bases left in between. The germline V gene has CDR1 MNHEY and CDR2 SVGAGI. CDR3 loop: CATRGQGGNQPQHF. CDR3 sequence (DNA): TGTGCCACTCGGGGGCAGGGTGGCAATCAGCCCCAGCATTTT.

This chain joins TRBV24-1 and TRBJ2-3; D is uncertain. The germline V gene encodes CDR1 KGHDR and CDR2 SFDVKD. The CDR3 has 15 residues. V gave up 2 bases and J gave up 2 bases, with 10 bases separating them. CDR3 coding DNA: TGTGCCACCAGTGATTCCACAGTACTCACAGATACGCAGTATTTT. It specifies CATSDSTVLTDTQYF.

J is TRBJ2-3 and V is TRBV6-1; 10 nucleotides agree with TRBD2. CDR1 and CDR2 (germline): MNHNS, SASEGT. V lost 7 bases and J lost 2; bases outside the gene matches: 6. This CDR3 has 15 amino acids. DNA for the CDR3: TGTGCCAGCAAAGTAGCGGGGGGATACACAGATACGCAGTATTTT. Amino acids: CASKVAGGYTDTQYF.

This clonotype was seen repeatedly, ten times or more. The genes are TRBV24-1 and TRBJ2-3, with a tentative D call TRBD2 (7 bases). CDR1 is KGHDR, CDR2 SFDVKD, per germline. The length of the CDR3 is 15 residues. The germline V and J ends were trimmed by 4 bases and 4 bases, with 14 bases remaining between them. CDR3 DNA: TGTGCCACCAGTGACCGGGGGCTAGCGGCAGATACGCAGTATTTT. Its translation is CATSDRGLAADTQYF.

This clonotype was observed at least ten times. The chain links TRBV5-8 to TRBJ2-3, with 8 bases that match TRBD2. With V trimmed by 4 bases and J by 2 bases, 6 bases remained unmatched. This CDR3 region has 15 residues. Germline-derived CDR1 and CDR2 are SGHTS and YDEGEE. This CDR3 is CASSRDSGNTDTQYF. The CDR3 bases are TGTGCCAGCAGCAGGGATAGCGGGAACACAGATACGCAGTATTTT.

As regards this clonotype: This could be a read error, since a much larger clone is one nucleotide away. This chain connects TRBV20-1 to TRBJ2-3; 9 bases line up with TRBD2. The CDR3 is made up of 18 amino acids. Per the germline V gene, CDR1 is DFQATT and CDR2 is SNEGSKA (reference sequence). For the CDR3, the DNA is TGCAGTGCTAGAGACGGGAAAACTAGCGGGTATAGCACAGATACGCGGTATTTT. Its translation: CSARDGKTSGYSTDTRYF.

Ten or more counts support this clonotype. Germline is not matched at one junction end, which may reflect a read error. This chain joins TRBV10-3 and TRBJ1-5, with D maybe TRBD1 (5 bases). Germline lookup yields CDR1 ENHRY and CDR2 SYGVKD. This CDR3 spans 8 amino acids. This chain's CDR3 is CAISDRDF. CDR3 sequence (DNA): TGTGCCATCAGTGACAGGGATTTT.

In this sample, this clonotype turned up many times. The gene calls are TRBV5-1 and TRBJ1-2; no definite D call. Trimming took 0 bases from V and 5 from J, leaving 8 bases between them. The CDR3 contains 13 residues. Germline-derived CDR1 and CDR2 are SGHRS and YFSETQ. The CDR3 DNA sequence: TGCGCCAGCAGCTTGGGGCAGGAGTATGGCTACACCTTC. Translated: CASSLGQEYGYTF.

Many counts were recorded for this clonotype. This chain uses TRBV20-1 with TRBJ2-5; D may be TRBD1 or TRBD2 (5 bases each). The CDR3 has 14 amino acids. The V gene lost 6 bases and the J gene lost 2 bases, with 16 bases spanning the gap. Germline CDR1 and CDR2: DFQATT and SNEGSKA (reference sequence). The CDR3 sequence: CSALRTSGQETQYF. The CDR3 nucleotides are TGCAGTGCCCTAAGGACAAGCGGACAAGAGACCCAGTACTTC.

At least ten counts were recorded for this clonotype. CDR3 in amino acids: CASSPRGLAGLNTGELFF. CDR3 nucleotide sequence: TGTGCCAGCAGCCCCCGGGGACTAGCGGGGTTGAACACCGGGGAGCTGTTTTTT. The chain links TRBV14 to TRBJ2-2, with 13 bases lining up with TRBD2. CDR1 SGHDN and CDR2 FVKESK come from the germline V gene. The junction had 6 bases not matched to a gene; V was cut back by 4 bases and J by 1 base. The CDR3 has 18 amino acids.

This chain uses TRBV2 with TRBJ1-2, with 10 positions matching TRBD1. The CDR3 loop spans 13 amino acids. CDR1 and CDR2 from the germline V gene are SNHLY and FYNNEI. The V and J ends lost 4 bases and 8 bases, in that order; junction bases with no gene match: 4. The CDR3: CASSGDRGGGYTF. CDR3 DNA: TGTGCCAGCAGTGGGGACAGGGGAGGAGGCTACACCTTC.

This clonotype was counted many times. The chain has TRBV20-1 and TRBJ1-5; D might be TRBD1 (6 bases). The V and J ends lost 1 base and 4 bases respectively, with 14 bases between them. Looked up from germline, CDR1 is DFQATT and CDR2 is SNEGSKA (reference sequence). This CDR3 has 15 residues. CDR3 sequence reads: CSARVGGAGNQPQHF. The CDR3 DNA is TGCAGTGCTAGAGTAGGGGGGGCTGGAAATCAGCCCCAGCATTTT.

In regard to this clonotype: Relative to the germline gene, one junction end is altered; a read error may explain this. The chain recombines TRBV7-7 with TRBJ2-4; no firm D call. CDR1 is SSHAT and CDR2 is FNYEAQ in the germline V gene (reference sequence). CDR3 size: 14 residues. CDR3: CASSPWVDSDIQYF. The CDR3 DNA sequence: TGTGCTAGCAGCCCCTGGGTTGATTCGGACATTCAGTACTTC.

This clonotype was seen ten or more times. V gene TRBV5-6 combines with J gene TRBJ2-5; a possible D gene is TRBD2 (6 bases). CDR1 is SGHDT and CDR2 is YYEEEE in the germline V gene. The length of the CDR3 is 12 residues. The V end was cut by 3 bases, the J end by 5 bases, with 8 bases between. The CDR3: CASSYGGETQYF. The CDR3 DNA reads as TGTGCCAGCAGCTATGGGGGGGAGACCCAGTACTTC.

In this sample, this clonotype turned up many times. The rearrangement joins TRBV7-3 to TRBJ2-7; 7 nucleotides line up with TRBD2. There are 14 residues in the CDR3. Trimming removed 2 bases from V and 3 bases from J; junction bases left unmatched: 4. The germline V gene encodes CDR1 SGHTA and CDR2 FQGTGA. CDR3 amino acids: CASSLGAGNYEQYF. For the CDR3, the DNA is TGTGCCAGCAGCTTAGGAGCGGGGAACTACGAGCAGTACTTC.

This clonotype appeared a few times. A read error may explain this, as a much larger clone is one base away. The conserved closing phenylalanine or tryptophan is absent in this CDR3, likely reflecting a read error. The V gene is TRBV9, the J gene TRBJ2-5, with 8 bases lining up with TRBD1. Germline V gene sequence: CDR1 SGDLS, CDR2 YYNGEE. With 3 bases clipped from V and 3 bases from J, the junction kept 1 base outside the gene matches. The CDR3 length is 13 residues. In DNA, the CDR3 is TGTGCCAGCAGCGCGACAGGGGAAGAGACCCAGTACTCC. Encoded protein: CASSATGEETQYS.

This clonotype was found many times. The chain has TRBV20-1 and TRBJ2-3; either TRBD1 or TRBD2 may fit D (5 bases each). This CDR3 contains 13 residues. Trimming cost V 6 bases and J 5 bases, with 15 bases left between them. Germline V CDR1 and CDR2: DFQATT, SNEGSKA (reference sequence). The CDR3 DNA reads TGCAGTGCCCCGGGGCAGGGTCGAGATACGCAGTATTTT. Its protein product is CSAPGQGRDTQYF.